The entry that follows covers one TCR beta chain sequence. The source of the sample is a study of blood T cell repertoires in COVID-19. On the study more broadly: Acute and convalescent COVID-19 specimens originated in the United States, Italy and Spain. The analysed material was cDNA or gDNA that came from T cells, B-cell-depleted T cells, or PBMCs.

Trimming took off 4 bases at V and 1 base at J, with 16 bases between the two ends. The CDR3 totals 15 residues. Germline assignment: CDR1 SQVTM and CDR2 ANQGSEA. Assay used: immunoSEQ multiplex PCR; TCRdb lists only in-frame clones, some missing. The table records roughly 140,000 clones, around 85% of them present only once. The receptor was isolated from a middle-aged woman who had recovered from COVID-19. The gene calls are TRBV29-1 and TRBJ2-5; perhaps TRBD2 as D (7 bases). Sequences were obtained from PBMCs or T cells enriched from blood (not recorded which). The CDR3 DNA sequence: TGCAGCGTTGCCCGCGGGGGCTCAATCCAAGAGACCCAGTACTTC. This gives the protein CSVARGGSIQETQYF.